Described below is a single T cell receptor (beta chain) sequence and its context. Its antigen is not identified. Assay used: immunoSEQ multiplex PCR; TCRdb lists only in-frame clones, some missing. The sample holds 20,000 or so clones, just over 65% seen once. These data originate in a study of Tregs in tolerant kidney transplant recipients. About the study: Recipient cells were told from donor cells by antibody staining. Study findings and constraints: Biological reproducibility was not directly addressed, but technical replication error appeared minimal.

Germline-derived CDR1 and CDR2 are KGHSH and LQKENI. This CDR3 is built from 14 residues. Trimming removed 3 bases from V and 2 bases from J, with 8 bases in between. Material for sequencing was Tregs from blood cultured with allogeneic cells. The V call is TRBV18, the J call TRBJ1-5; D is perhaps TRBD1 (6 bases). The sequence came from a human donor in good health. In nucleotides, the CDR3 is TGTGCCAGCTCACCTAGACAGGGCAATCAGCCCCAGCATTTT. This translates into CASSPRQGNQPQHF.